Following are 15 T cell receptor beta chains from one sample sequenced in a study of T cell repertoires in cytomegalovirus infection. TCRdb ran MiXCR on the reads and lists one entry per CDR3 protein. Counted here are approximately 600,000 distinct CDR3 sequences, 35% to 50% occurring once; the ten biggest clones make up around 48%. No antigen has been assigned to these receptors. Sequenced material: cultured PBMCs, taken from culture after CMV antigen stimulation. These receptor sequences come from a human donor in good health (CMV status not recorded). Some clones in this sample may be carry-over from other donors' samples.

This clonotype has a handful of counts. The J gene is TRBJ1-5, the V gene TRBV4-2, with a weak D call TRBD1 (6 bases). Germline lookup yields CDR1 LGHNA and CDR2 YNFKEQ. The CDR3 has 16 amino acids. V lost 1 base, J lost 0 bases, and 10 bases lay in between. The CDR3 reads CASSQATGNSNQPQHF. For the CDR3, the DNA is TGTGCCAGCAGCCAAGCGACAGGTAATAGCAATCAGCCCCAGCATTTT.

In its sample, this clonotype was seen many times. The chain joins TRBV7-2 to TRBJ2-6; maybe TRBD1 (6 bases). This CDR3 contains 16 residues. Germline CDR1 is SGHTA and CDR2 is FQGNSA. V lost 0 bases, J lost 2 bases, and 8 bases lay in between. The CDR3: CASSLASGAGANVLTF. The CDR3 DNA is TGTGCCAGCAGCTTAGCATCAGGGGCTGGGGCCAACGTCCTGACTTTC. Supplemented by reference TRBV7-2 and TRBJ2-6, the full variable domain reads GAGVSQSPSNKVTEKGKDVELRCDPISGHTALYWYRQSLGQGLEFLIYFQGNSAPDKSGLPSDRFSAERTGGSVSTLTIQRTQQEDSAVYLCASSLASGAGANVLTFGAGSRLTVL.

This rearrangement joins TRBV7-2 to TRBJ1-2, with 9 bases lining up with TRBD1. CDR3 size: 13 residues. V trimming: 8 bases; J trimming: 4 bases; junction bases outside the gene matches: 5. Germline values: CDR1 SGHTA, CDR2 FQGNSA. DNA of the CDR3: TGTGCCAGCCGGGTGGGACAGGGCTATGGCTACACCTTC. Its protein is CASRVGQGYGYTF.

This chain connects TRBV7-9 to TRBJ2-2, with no clear D. CDR3 size: 14 residues. Deletions cut 0 bases from V and 3 bases from J, with 5 bases between. Germline CDR1 SEHNR, CDR2 FQNEAQ (reference sequence). CDR3 amino acids: CASSLAQDTGELFF. CDR3 coding DNA: TGTGCCAGCAGCTTAGCACAAGACACCGGGGAGCTGTTTTTT. Using reference TRBV7-9 and TRBJ2-2 for the parts outside the CDR3, the full variable domain is DTGVSQNPRHKITKRGQNVTFRCDPISEHNRLYWYRQTLGQGPEFLTYFQNEAQLEKSRLLSDRFSAERPKGSFSTLEIQRTEQGDSAMYLCASSLAQDTGELFFGEGSRLTVL.

The V gene is TRBV7-2, the J gene TRBJ1-1; D possibly corresponds to TRBD1 (6 bases). Trimming shortened V by 1 base and J by 11 bases, and 20 bases separated the two germline ends. Germline-derived CDR1 and CDR2 are SGHTA and FQGNSA. This CDR3 spans 15 amino acids. CDR3 in amino acids: CASSLVGGGGGGAFF. The CDR3 DNA sequence: TGTGCCAGCAGCTTAGTAGGGGGGGGTGGAGGAGGCGCTTTCTTT.

This chain connects TRBV28 to TRBJ1-6; a possible D gene is TRBD1 (6 bases). In germline, CDR1 is MDHEN, CDR2 SYDVKM. This CDR3 is built from 13 residues. The V and J ends lost 6 bases and 10 bases respectively, with 13 bases between them. In DNA, the CDR3 is TGTGCCAGCAGGTACAGGGAGGAATCACCCCTCCACTTT. Amino acid sequence: CASRYREESPLHF.

Comments on this clonotype: A much larger clone lies one base from this, so it may be a read error. This sequence joins TRBV7-2 and TRBJ1-4; no definite D call. The germline CDR1 and CDR2 sequences are SGHTA and FQGNSA. There are 15 residues in the CDR3. The germline V and J ends were trimmed by 6 bases and 4 bases, with 15 bases remaining between them. Here the CDR3 DNA reads TGTACCAGCAGTCTTACCCGGGCCAATAATGAAAAACTGTTTTTT. It codes for CTSSLTRANNEKLFF.

This chain joins TRBV7-2 and TRBJ2-1, with D possibly called TRBD1 or TRBD2 (10 bases each). V was clipped by 5 bases and J by 3 bases, with 26 bases between them. CDR1 is SGHTA, CDR2 FQGNSA, per germline. This CDR3 contains 19 residues. The CDR3 is CASSMTGGRWTSGYNEQFF. In DNA form, the CDR3 reads TGTGCCAGCAGCATGACAGGGGGCCGGTGGACTAGCGGCTACAATGAGCAGTTCTTC. The full variable domain, completed using reference TRBV7-2 and TRBJ2-1, is GAGVSQSPSNKVTEKGKDVELRCDPISGHTALYWYRQSLGQGLEFLIYFQGNSAPDKSGLPSDRFSAERTGGSVSTLTIQRTQQEDSAVYLCASSMTGGRWTSGYNEQFFGPGTRLTVL.

This sequence joins TRBV6-6 and TRBJ2-5, with D perhaps given as TRBD1 or TRBD2 (5 bases each). The length of the CDR3 is 15 residues. Germline CDR1 is MNHNY and CDR2 is SVGAGI (reference sequence). Trimming took 6 bases from V and 1 from J, leaving 15 bases between them. The CDR3 nucleotides are TGTGCCAGCAGCCGAAATACCGGGACCCAAGAGACCCAGTACTTC. Its protein product is CASSRNTGTQETQYF.

The chain couples TRBV12-3 or TRBV12-4 to TRBJ2-5; TRBD1 agrees at 7 bases. CDR3 length: 15 residues. With 5 bases clipped from V and 1 base from J, the junction kept 7 bases outside the gene matches. The CDR3 region is CASSTWGQLQETQYF. The CDR3 nucleotides read TGTGCCAGCAGTACTTGGGGACAGCTCCAAGAGACCCAGTACTTC.

In this sample, this clonotype turned up a few times. The CDR3 here is CASSWATGLAGAAGTQYF. The CDR3 region has the DNA TGTGCCAGCAGCTGGGCGACGGGACTAGCGGGGGCTGCCGGGACCCAGTACTTC. The chain joins TRBV7-2 to TRBJ2-5; 14 positions agree with TRBD2. V gave up 4 bases and J gave up 7 bases; unmatched junction bases: 14. In germline, CDR1 is SGHTA, CDR2 FQGNSA. CDR3 length equals 18 residues.

This clonotype was found a few times. The genes are TRBV7-6 and TRBJ2-5, with a weak D call TRBD2 (6 bases). V shed 7 bases and J shed 5 bases, with 23 bases lying between them. The CDR3 loop spans 16 amino acids. The germline V gene encodes CDR1 SGHVS and CDR2 FNYEAQ. CDR3 sequence: CASKPDRTRGWETQYF. The CDR3, as DNA: TGTGCCAGCAAGCCAGATAGGACCCGGGGGTGGGAGACCCAGTACTTC. Supplemented by reference TRBV7-6 and TRBJ2-5, the full variable domain reads GAGVSQSPRYKVTKRGQDVALRCDPISGHVSLYWYRQALGQGPEFLTYFNYEAQQDKSGLPNDRFSAERPEGSISTLTIQRTEQRDSAMYRCASKPDRTRGWETQYFGPGTRLLVL.

The V call is TRBV12-3 or TRBV12-4, the J call TRBJ2-7; D ambiguous. V was cut by 3 bases and J by 2 bases, with 8 bases left in between. The CDR3 sequence is 13 residues long. CDR3: CASSFGVPYEQYF. The CDR3, as DNA: TGTGCCAGCAGTTTTGGGGTGCCCTACGAGCAGTACTTC.

The rearrangement uses TRBV20-1 and TRBJ2-2; 10 bases line up with TRBD2. V lost 4 bases and J lost 2; bases outside the gene matches: 1. The CDR3 is made up of 14 amino acids. From germline, CDR1 is DFQATT and CDR2 SNEGSKA (reference sequence). This CDR3 reads CSATSGGNTGELFF. In DNA form, the CDR3 reads TGCAGTGCTACTAGCGGGGGAAACACCGGGGAGCTGTTTTTT.

This clonotype appeared many times. The chain carries TRBV7-2 and TRBJ2-1; TRBD1 aligns across 7 bases. The CDR3 extends over 15 amino acids. After removal of 4 bases from V and 3 bases from J, the junction contained 6 bases not matched to a gene. Germline CDR1 SGHTA, CDR2 FQGNSA. CDR3 region: CASSSVRDSYNEQFF. In DNA form, the CDR3 reads TGTGCCAGCAGCTCAGTCCGGGACAGCTACAATGAGCAGTTCTTC.